Ten or more counts support the clone carrying this T cell receptor beta chain. As yet, its antigen is unknown. This entry comes from a study of T-cell memory formation after mild COVID-19. Study-level findings and limits: Detection of some responders pre-infection suggested pre-existing cross-reactive memory T cells participated. A balance of CD4 and CD8 characterized clones contracting day 15 to 85, whereas later expanders leaned CD4+.

5'RACE primed from the constant segment yielded TCR alpha and TCR beta cDNA libraries bearing sample barcodes and UMIs. TCRdb reprocessed the 5' RACE reads via MiXCR and lists one record per CDR3 protein. Of approximately 390,000 distinct CDR3 sequences in the sample, 16% were seen once. The ends were cut back, 0 bases at V and 1 base at J, with 6 bases in the middle. CDR3 size: 14 residues. Looked up from germline, CDR1 is SGHTA and CDR2 is FQGNSA. The sequencing input was PBMCs or a T cell subset sorted from them (not recorded which). This TCR was sampled from a man between 18 and 29 years old who had mild COVID-19 (a few samples of this study predate the infection). Cell type and time point are not known. This chain links TRBV7-2 with TRBJ1-1; D unclear. CDR3 DNA sequence: TGTGCCAGCAGCTTAGCGTCGGGGAACACTGAAGCTTTCTTT. Amino acid sequence: CASSLASGNTEAFF.